This entry features one TCR beta chain sequence. Its antigen is currently unknown. The sample is drawn from a study of T cells in localized non-small cell lung cancer. Findings and caveats of the study: Clonality peaked in uninvolved adjacent lung rather than tumor. Adjacent lung was found to contain a median around 58 of the top 100 tumor clones. Increased T cell density in blood showed an association with longer overall survival.

Assay: immunoSEQ multiplex PCR; the TCRdb copy retains only in-frame clones and omits some. The sample lists some 37,000 clones; 75% to 90% were seen once. CDR1 and CDR2 from the germline V gene are SGHRS and YFSETQ. V trimming: 1 base; J trimming: 7 bases; junction bases outside the gene matches: 10. This CDR3 comprises 16 residues. This TCR was recovered from a woman between 35 and 70 years old with stage I lung adenocarcinoma. The specimen was peripheral blood, collected before any cancer treatment. The chain recombines TRBV5-1 with TRBJ2-1; TRBD2 aligns across 8 bases. The CDR3 here is CASSLSPLAGGNEQFF. For the CDR3, the DNA is TGCGCCAGCAGCTTGTCCCCCCTAGCGGGTGGTAATGAGCAGTTCTTC.